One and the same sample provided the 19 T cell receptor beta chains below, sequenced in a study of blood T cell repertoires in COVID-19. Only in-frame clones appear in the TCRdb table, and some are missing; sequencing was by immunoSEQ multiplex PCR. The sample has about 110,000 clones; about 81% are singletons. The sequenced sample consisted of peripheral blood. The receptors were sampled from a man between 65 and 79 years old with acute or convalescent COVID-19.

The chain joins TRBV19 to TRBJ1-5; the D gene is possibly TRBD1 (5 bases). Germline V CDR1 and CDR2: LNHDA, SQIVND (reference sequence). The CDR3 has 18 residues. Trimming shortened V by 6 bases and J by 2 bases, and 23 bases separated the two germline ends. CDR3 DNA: TGTGCCAGTAGATCTGCAGGGAGGGTGATAAGAGGCAATCAGCCCCAGCATTTT. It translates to CASRSAGRVIRGNQPQHF. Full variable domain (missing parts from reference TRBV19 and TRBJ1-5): DGGITQSPKYLFRKEGQNVTLSCEQNLNHDAMYWYRQDPGQGLRLIYYSQIVNDFQKGDIAEGYSVSREKKESFPLTVTSAQKNPTAFYLCASRSAGRVIRGNQPQHFGDGTRLSIL.

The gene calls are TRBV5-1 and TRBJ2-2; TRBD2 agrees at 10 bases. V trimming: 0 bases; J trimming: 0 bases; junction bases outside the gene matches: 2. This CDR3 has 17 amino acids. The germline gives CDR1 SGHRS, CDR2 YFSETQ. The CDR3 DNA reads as TGCGCCAGCAGCTTGGTCCTAGCGGGGGCGAACACCGGGGAGCTGTTTTTT. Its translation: CASSLVLAGANTGELFF.

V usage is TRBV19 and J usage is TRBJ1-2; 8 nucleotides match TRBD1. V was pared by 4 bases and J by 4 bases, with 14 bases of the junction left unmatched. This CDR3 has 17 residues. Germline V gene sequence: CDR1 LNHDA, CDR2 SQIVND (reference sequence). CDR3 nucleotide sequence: TGTGCCAGTAGTAGAGGAGGGACAGGCGGAGTGATCTATGGCTACACCTTC. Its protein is CASSRGGTGGVIYGYTF.

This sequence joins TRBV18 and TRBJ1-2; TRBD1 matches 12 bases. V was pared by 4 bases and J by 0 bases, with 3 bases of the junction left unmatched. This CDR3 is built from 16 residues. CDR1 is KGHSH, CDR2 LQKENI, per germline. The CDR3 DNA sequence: TGTGCCAGCTCACGGGACAGGGGGCAATCTAACTATGGCTACACCTTC. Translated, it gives CASSRDRGQSNYGYTF.

The DNA for the CDR3 is TGTGCCAGCAGCGTCCACGGGACAGGGAGGGCCGGGGAGCTGTTTTTT. Translating gives CASSVHGTGRAGELFF. The chain combines TRBV7-9 with TRBJ2-2; the match to TRBD1 covers 9 bases. The CDR3 loop spans 16 amino acids. The germline gives CDR1 SEHNR, CDR2 FQNEAQ (reference sequence). Trimming cost V 5 bases and J 6 bases; bases outside gene matches: 10. The full variable domain, in which reference TRBV7-9 and TRBJ2-2 provide the parts outside the CDR3, is DTGVSQNPRHKITKRGQNVTFRCDPISEHNRLYWYRQTLGQGPEFLTYFQNEAQLEKSRLLSDRFSAERPKGSFSTLEIQRTEQGDSAMYLCASSVHGTGRAGELFFGEGSRLTVL.

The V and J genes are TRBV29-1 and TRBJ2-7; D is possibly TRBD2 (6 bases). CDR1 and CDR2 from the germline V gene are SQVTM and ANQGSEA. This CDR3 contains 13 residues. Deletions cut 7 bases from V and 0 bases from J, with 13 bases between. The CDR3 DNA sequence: TGCAGCGCCGTCCCGGACTACTCCTACGAGCAGTACTTC. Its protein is CSAVPDYSYEQYF.

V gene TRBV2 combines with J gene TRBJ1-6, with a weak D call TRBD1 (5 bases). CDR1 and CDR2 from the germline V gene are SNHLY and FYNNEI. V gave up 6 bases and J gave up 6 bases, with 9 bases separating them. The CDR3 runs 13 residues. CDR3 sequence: CASRTAFNSPLHF. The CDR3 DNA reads TGTGCCAGCAGGACAGCCTTTAATTCACCCCTCCACTTT.

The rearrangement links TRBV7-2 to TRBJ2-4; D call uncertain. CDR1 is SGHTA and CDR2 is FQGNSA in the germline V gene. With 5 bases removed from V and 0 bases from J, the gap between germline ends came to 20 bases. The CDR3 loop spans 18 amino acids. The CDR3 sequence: CASSTPVTDILAKNIQYF. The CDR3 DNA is TGTGCCAGCAGCACCCCGGTCACAGACATTTTAGCCAAAAACATTCAGTACTTC.

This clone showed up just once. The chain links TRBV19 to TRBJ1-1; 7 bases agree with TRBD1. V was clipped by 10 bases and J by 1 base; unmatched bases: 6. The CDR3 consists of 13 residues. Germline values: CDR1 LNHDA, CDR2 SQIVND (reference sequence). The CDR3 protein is CATTTGANTEAFF. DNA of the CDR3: TGTGCCACAACTACAGGGGCGAACACTGAAGCTTTCTTT.

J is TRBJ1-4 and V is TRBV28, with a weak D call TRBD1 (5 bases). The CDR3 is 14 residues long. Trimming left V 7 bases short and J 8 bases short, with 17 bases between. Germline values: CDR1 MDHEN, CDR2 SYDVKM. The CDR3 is CASTKDSTREKLFF. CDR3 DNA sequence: TGTGCCAGCACGAAAGACAGTACTCGAGAAAAACTGTTTTTT.

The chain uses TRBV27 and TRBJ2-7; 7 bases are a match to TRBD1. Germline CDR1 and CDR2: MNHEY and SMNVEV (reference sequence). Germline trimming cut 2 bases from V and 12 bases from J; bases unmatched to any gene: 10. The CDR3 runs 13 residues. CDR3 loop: CASSLRGQQGWYF. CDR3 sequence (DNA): TGTGCCAGCAGTTTACGAGGCCAACAGGGGTGGTACTTC.

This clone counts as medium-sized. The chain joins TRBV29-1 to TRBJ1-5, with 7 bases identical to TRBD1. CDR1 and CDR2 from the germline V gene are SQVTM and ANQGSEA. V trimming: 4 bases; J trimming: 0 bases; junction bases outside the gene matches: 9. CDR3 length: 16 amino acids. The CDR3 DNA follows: TGCAGCGTTGGTTTAGGTGCAGGGGGTAGCAATCAGCCCCAGCATTTT. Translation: CSVGLGAGGSNQPQHF.

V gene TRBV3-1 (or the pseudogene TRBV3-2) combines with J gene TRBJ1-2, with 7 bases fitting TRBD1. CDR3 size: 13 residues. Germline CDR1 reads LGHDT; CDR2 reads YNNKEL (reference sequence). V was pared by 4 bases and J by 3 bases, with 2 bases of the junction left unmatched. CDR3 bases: TGTGCCAGCAGCCGGGGACAGTACTATGGCTACACCTTC. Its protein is CASSRGQYYGYTF.

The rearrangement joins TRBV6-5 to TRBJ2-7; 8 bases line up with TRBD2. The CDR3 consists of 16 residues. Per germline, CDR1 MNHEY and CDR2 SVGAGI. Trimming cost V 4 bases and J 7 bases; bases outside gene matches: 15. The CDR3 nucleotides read TGTGCCAGCAGTTCCCGGGGGAGCGGGAGACCCTTGGAGCAGTACTTC. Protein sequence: CASSSRGSGRPLEQYF.

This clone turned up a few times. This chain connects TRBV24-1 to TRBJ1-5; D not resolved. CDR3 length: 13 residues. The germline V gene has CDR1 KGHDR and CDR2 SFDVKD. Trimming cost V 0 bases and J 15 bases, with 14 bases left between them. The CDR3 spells CATSDLRGSGWHF. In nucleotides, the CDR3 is TGTGCCACCAGTGATTTGCGGGGTTCGGGGTGGCATTTT.

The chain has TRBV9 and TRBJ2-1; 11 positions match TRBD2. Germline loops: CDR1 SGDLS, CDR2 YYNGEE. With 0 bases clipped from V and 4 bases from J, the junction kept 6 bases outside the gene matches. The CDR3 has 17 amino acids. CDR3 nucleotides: TGTGCCAGCAGCGTAGAAGGGACTAGCGGAGCATACAATGAGCAGTTCTTC. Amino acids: CASSVEGTSGAYNEQFF. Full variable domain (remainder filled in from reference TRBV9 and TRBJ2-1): DSGVTQTPKHLITATGQRVTLRCSPRSGDLSVYWYQQSLDQGLQFLIQYYNGEERAKGNILERFSAQQFPDLHSELNLSSLELGDSALYFCASSVEGTSGAYNEQFFGPGTRLTVL.

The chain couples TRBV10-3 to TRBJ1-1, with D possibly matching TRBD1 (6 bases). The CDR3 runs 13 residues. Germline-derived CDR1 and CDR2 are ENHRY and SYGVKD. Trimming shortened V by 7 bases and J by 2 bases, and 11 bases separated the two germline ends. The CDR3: CAIIGQQNTEAFF. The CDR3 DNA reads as TGTGCCATCATTGGACAGCAAAACACTGAAGCTTTCTTT.

The CDR3 loop reads CASSPGQLSSYNSPLHF. In DNA form, the CDR3 reads TGCGCCAGCAGTCCGGGACAGTTGAGCTCCTATAATTCACCCCTCCACTTT. The genes are TRBV5-1 and TRBJ1-6, with 7 bases aligning to TRBD1. This CDR3 region has 17 residues. The germline CDR1 and CDR2 sequences are SGHRS and YFSETQ. Losses at the gene ends were 5 bases for V and 0 bases for J; bases not matched to a gene: 8.

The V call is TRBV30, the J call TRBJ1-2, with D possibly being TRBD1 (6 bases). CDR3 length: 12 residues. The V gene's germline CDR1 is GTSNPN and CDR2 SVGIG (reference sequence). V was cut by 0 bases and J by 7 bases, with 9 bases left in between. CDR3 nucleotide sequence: TGTGCCTGGAGTGTACAGGGCAGTGGCTACACCTTC. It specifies CAWSVQGSGYTF.